These 2 T cell receptor beta chains were all obtained from the same sample, sequenced in a study of CD8 T cells in Susac syndrome. With random hexamers, reverse transcription was performed on about 0.5 to 1 ug of RNA. Via MiXCR, TCRdb re-called the immunoSEQ multiplex PCR reads, giving one row per CDR3 protein. The table includes around 200,000 distinct CDR3 sequences, roughly 94% detected once. Source material: CD4+ T cells from PBMCs. These receptors came from a human donor with multiple sclerosis.

The V and J genes are TRBV3-1 and TRBJ2-1; TRBD1 is a possible D gene (6 bases). The V gene's germline CDR1 is LGHDT and CDR2 YNNKEL (reference sequence). The V end lost 4 bases, the J end lost 5 bases, and 12 bases lay between the germline ends. CDR3 length: 14 residues. The CDR3 DNA follows: TGTGCCAGCAGCCCTTGGGGGACAAACAATGAGCAGTTCTTC. Translating gives CASSPWGTNNEQFF.

This clonotype turned up a few times. CDR3 region: CASSLAGGYQPQHF. DNA for the CDR3: TGTGCCAGCAGTTTGGCAGGGGGTTATCAGCCCCAGCATTTT. V and J are TRBV27 and TRBJ1-5; 7 nucleotides align to TRBD1. Germline CDR1 and CDR2: MNHEY and SMNVEV (reference sequence). The length of the CDR3 is 14 residues. J gave up 5 bases and V 3 bases, and 4 bases lay outside the gene matches.